Described below is a single TCR beta chain sequence and its context. Its recognized antigen is unknown. Base quality data are lacking; no much larger clone is found one base away. The data are from a study of CD8+CD57+ T cells in acquired aplastic anemia (dated by TCRdb to the late 2010s). At the level of the whole study: A mean of around 3.3 ug of DNA, ranging from roughly 0.18 to 30 ug, was extracted from sorted CD4+ and CD8+ cells. CD8+CD57+ expansion was defined as frequency above the mean frequency observed in healthy subjects.

Patients chosen for sequencing had shown expansion of CD8+CD57+ cells by flow cytometry. Every patient had severe acquired aplastic anemia, diagnosed using the International Study of Aplastic Anemia and Agranulocytosis and Camitta criteria. At the time blood was sampled, none of the patients had received any therapy. TCR repertoires of sorted CD4+ and CD8+ blood T cells from severe aplastic anemia patients and healthy subjects were deep-sequenced in the study. Patients were enrolled in the USA under clinicaltrials.gov protocols 00001620, 01623167, 00001397, 00071045, 00081523 and 00961064. Ficoll-Paque density gradient centrifugation was used to isolate peripheral blood mononuclear cells. Before DNA extraction, CD4+ and CD8+ T cells were sorted by FACS or by magnetic beads. Results and caveats for the whole study, not just this receptor: Over 25 CD8+ CDR3 sequences were found in both patients and controls but appeared to be highly expressed in patients and within the immunodominant clones of the patients. Between patients and healthy controls, no significant difference in CD8+ Simpson's diversity was found (P=0.060).

Genomic DNA served as template for TCR beta VDJ combination and CDR3 sequence profiling. An Illumina HiSeq 2000 was used for TCR repertoire sequencing. As for how the authors treated the data: TRBV/TRBJ rearrangement plots, CDR3 size and DJ length profiles, and Simpson's diversity index were used to evaluate the repertoires. The immunodominant clone was defined as the most abundant DNA sequence in deep sequencing data. CDR3 amino acid sequences were screened for sharing across subjects and were compared with published repertoires and the VDJdb database. Using fastp at Q25 and MiXCR, TCRdb reprocessed the public reads and kept productive beta chains. CDR3 protein sequences are deduplicated, and each keeps its most common genes and DNA. TCRdb, rather than the study authors, made the V and J calls. Here the sample has around 210,000 distinct CDR3 sequences; more than 55% occur a single time. The ten largest clones represent roughly 50% of the sample.

The TCR sequence derives from a human donor with aplastic anemia. The material sequenced was sorted CD4+, CD8+, or CD8+CD57+ T cells (not recorded which) from PBMCs.

The DNA sequence is given as TGTGCCACCAGCAGGGGGACGGGGAAACAGCCCCAGCATTTT. Translated, this gives CATSRGTGKQPQHF. The chain couples TRBV15 to TRBJ1-5; matching of 5 bases hints at TRBD1 as the D gene. V gives up 3 bases and J gives up 7 bases, and the segment between their germline ends measures 13 bases. In the germline V gene (reference sequence), CDR1 corresponds to LNHNV and CDR2 to YYDKDF. The CDR3 holds 14 amino acids from the cysteine to the phenylalanine. Only the CDR3 DNA is retained, 42 bases long and in frame from the first base.